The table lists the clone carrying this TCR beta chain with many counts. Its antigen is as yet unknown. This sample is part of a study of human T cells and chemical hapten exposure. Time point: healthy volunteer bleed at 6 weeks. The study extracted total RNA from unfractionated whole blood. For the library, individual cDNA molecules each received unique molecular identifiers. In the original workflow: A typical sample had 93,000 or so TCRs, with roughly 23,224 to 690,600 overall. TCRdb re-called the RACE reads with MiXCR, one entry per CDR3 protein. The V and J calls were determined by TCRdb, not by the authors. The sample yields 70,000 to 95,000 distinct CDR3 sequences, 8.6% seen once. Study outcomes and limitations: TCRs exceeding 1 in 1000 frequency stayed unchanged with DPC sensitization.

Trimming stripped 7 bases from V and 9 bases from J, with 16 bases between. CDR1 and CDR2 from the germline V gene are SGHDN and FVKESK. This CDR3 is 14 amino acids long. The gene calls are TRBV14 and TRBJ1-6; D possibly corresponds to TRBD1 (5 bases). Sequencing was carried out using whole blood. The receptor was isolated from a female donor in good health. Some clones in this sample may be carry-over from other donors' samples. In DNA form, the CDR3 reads TGTGCCAGCAACCACGGACATACGGGTTCACCCCTCCACTTT. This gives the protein CASNHGHTGSPLHF.